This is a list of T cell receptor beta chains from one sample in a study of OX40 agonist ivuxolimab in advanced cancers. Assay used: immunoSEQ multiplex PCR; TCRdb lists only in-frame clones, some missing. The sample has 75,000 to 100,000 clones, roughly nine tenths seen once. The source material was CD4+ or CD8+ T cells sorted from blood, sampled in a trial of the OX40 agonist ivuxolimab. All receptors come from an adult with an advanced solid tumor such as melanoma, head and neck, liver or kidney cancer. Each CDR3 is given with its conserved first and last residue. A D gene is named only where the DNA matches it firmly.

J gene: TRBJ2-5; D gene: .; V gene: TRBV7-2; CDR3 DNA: TGTGCCAGCAGCTTAGGAGGACTACCGGCCGAGACCCAGTACTTC; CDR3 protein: CASSLGGLPAETQYF
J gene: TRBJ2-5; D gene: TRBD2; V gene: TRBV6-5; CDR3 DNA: TGTGCCAGCAGTTACACTAGCGGGAGGAAGAGAAACCAGTACTTC; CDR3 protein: CASSYTSGRKRNQYF
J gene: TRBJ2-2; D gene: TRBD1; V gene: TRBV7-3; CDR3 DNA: TGTGCCAGCAGCTTAAGGGGACAGGGCGCGAACACCGGGGAGCTGTTTTTT; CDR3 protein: CASSLRGQGANTGELFF
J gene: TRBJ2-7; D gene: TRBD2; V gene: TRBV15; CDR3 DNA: TGTGCCACCAGCAAGCAGCGGGAGGCCTCCTACGAGCAGTACTTC; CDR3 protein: CATSKQREASYEQYF
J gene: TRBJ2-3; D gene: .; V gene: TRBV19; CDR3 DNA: TGTGCCAGTTCGGAGTTCACAGATACGCAGTATTTT; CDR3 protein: CASSEFTDTQYF
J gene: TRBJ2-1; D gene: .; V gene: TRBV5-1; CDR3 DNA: TGCGCCAGCAGCTCAAGAAGATCCCGGCCCAACAATGAGCAGTTCTTC; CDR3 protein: CASSSRRSRPNNEQFF
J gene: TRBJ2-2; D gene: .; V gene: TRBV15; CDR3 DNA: TGTGCCACCAGCAGAGAAGGGGTGAGGGTCGGGGAGCTGTTTTTT; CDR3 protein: CATSREGVRVGELFF
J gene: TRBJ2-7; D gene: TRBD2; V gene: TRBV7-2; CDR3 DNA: TGTGCCAGCAGCTTCCCGGGACTACCCTACGAGCAGTACTTC; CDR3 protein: CASSFPGLPYEQYF
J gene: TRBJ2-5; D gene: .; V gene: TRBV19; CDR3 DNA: TGTGCCAGTTCAACGGGCGGGTCCCAGTACTTC; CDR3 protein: CASSTGGSQYF
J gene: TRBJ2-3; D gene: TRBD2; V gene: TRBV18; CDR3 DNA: TGTGCCAGCTCACCTACTAGCGGGATTGATACGCAGTATTTT; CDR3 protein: CASSPTSGIDTQYF
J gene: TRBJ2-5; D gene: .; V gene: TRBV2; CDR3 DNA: TGTGCCAGCAGCCTGACGGGGGCGCGGGAGACCCAGTACTTC; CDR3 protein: CASSLTGARETQYF
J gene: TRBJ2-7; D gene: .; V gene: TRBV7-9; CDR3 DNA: TGTGCCAGCAGCCAAGGGGTCTACGAGCAGTACTTC; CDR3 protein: CASSQGVYEQYF